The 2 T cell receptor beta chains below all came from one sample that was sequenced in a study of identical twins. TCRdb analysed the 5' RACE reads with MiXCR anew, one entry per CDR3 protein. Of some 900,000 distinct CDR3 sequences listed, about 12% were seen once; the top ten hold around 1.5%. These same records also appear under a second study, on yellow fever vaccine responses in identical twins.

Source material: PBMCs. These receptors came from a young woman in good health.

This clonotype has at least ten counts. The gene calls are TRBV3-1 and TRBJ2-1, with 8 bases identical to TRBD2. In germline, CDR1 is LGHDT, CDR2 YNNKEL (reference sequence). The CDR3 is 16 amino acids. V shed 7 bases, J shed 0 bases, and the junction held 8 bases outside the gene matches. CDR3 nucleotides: TGTGCCAGCACCAACACTAGCGGTGCCTCCTACAATGAGCAGTTCTTC. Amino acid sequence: CASTNTSGASYNEQFF.

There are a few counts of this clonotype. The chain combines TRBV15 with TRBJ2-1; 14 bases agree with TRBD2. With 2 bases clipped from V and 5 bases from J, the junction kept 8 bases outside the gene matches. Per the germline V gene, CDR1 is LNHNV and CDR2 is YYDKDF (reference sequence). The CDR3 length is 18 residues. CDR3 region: CATSRSFPGLAGDNEQFF. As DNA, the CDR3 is TGTGCCACCAGCAGATCGTTCCCGGGACTAGCGGGGGACAATGAGCAGTTCTTC.